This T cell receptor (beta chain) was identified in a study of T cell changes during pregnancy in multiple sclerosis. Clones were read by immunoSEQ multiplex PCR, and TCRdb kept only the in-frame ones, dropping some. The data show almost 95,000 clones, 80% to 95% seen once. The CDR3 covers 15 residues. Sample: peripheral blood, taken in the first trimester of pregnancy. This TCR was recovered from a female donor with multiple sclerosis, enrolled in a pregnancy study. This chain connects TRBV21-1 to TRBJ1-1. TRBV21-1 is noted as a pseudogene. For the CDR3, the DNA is TGTGCCAGCAGCAAAGAGCGGTTCTCGAACACTGAAGCTTTCTTT. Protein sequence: CASSKERFSNTEAFF.